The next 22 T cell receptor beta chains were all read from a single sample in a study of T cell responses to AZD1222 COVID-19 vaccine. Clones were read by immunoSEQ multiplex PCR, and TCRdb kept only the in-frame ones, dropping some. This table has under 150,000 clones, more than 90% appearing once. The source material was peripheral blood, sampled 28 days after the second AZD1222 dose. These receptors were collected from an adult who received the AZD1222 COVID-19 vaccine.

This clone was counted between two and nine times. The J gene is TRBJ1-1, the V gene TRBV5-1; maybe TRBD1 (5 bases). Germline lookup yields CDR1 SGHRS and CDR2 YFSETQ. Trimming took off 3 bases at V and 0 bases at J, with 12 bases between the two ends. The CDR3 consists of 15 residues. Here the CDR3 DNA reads TGCGCCAGCAGCTCAAGACAGCCCATGAACACTGAAGCTTTCTTT. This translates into CASSSRQPMNTEAFF.

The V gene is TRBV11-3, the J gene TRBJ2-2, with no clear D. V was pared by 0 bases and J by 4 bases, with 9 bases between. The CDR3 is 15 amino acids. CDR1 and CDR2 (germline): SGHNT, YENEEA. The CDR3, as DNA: TGTGCCAGCAGCTTAGATGAGAAGATCACCGGGGAGCTGTTTTTT. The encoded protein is CASSLDEKITGELFF.

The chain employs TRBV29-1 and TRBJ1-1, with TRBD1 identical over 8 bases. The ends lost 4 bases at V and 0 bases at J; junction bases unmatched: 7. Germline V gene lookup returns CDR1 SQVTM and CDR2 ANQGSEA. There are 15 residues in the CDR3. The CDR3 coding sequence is TGCAGCGTTGTTCCTCGACAGGGGATGAACACTGAAGCTTTCTTT. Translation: CSVVPRQGMNTEAFF. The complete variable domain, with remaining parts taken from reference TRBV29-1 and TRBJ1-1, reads SAVISQKPSRDICQRGTSLTIQCQVDSQVTMMFWYRQQPGQSLTLIATANQGSEATYESGFVIDKFPISRPNLTFSTLTVSNMSPEDSSIYLCSVVPRQGMNTEAFFGQGTRLTVV.

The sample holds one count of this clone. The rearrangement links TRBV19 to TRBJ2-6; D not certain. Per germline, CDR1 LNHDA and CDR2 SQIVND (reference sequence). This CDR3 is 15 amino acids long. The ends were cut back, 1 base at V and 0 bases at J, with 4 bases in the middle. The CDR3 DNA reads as TGTGCCAGTAGTATAGGAGCCTCTGGGGCCAACGTCCTGACTTTC. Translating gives CASSIGASGANVLTF.

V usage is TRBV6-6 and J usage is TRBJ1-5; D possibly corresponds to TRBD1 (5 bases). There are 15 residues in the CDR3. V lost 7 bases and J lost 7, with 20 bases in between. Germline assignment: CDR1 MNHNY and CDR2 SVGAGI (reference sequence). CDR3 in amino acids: CASTAGKKGYQPQHF. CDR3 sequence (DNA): TGTGCCAGCACCGCCGGGAAGAAGGGGTACCAGCCCCAGCATTTT.

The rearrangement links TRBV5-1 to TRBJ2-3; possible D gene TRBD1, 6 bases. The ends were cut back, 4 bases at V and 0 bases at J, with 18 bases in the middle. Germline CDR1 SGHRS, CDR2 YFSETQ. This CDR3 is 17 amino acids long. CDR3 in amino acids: CASSNGQSMSSTDTQYF. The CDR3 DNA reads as TGCGCCAGCAGCAATGGACAGAGCATGTCTAGCACAGATACGCAGTATTTT.

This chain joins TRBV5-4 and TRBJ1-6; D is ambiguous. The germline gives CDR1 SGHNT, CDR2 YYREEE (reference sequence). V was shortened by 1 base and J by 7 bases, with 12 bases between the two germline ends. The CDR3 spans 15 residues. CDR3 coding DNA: TGTGCCAGCAGCTTGCTGGGCCCCGGCAATTCACCCCTCCACTTT. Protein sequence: CASSLLGPGNSPLHF.

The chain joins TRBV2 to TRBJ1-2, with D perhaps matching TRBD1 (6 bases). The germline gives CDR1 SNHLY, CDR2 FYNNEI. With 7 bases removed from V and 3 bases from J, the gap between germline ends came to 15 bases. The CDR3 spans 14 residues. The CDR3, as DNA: TGTGCCAGCACTGTGACAGGTATATACTATGGCTACACCTTC. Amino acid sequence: CASTVTGIYYGYTF.

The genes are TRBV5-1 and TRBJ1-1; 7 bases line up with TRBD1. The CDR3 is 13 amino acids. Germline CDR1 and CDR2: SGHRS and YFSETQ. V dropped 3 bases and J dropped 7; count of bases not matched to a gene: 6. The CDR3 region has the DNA TGCGCCAGCAGCTCGGACAGGAGGGGTGAAGCTTTCTTT. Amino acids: CASSSDRRGEAFF.

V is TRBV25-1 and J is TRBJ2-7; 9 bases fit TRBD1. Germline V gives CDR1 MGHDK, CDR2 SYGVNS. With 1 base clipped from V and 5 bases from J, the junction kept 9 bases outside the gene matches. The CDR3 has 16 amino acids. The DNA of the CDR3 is TGTGCCAGCAGTGAATCTTCGGGACAGGGATTCAACGAGCAGTACTTC. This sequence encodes CASSESSGQGFNEQYF.

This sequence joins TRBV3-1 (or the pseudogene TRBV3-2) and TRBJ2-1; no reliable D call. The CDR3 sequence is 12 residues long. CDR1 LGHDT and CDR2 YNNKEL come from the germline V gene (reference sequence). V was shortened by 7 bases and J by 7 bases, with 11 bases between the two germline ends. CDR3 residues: CASTRVPNEQFF. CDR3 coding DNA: TGTGCCAGCACCCGGGTCCCGAATGAGCAGTTCTTC.

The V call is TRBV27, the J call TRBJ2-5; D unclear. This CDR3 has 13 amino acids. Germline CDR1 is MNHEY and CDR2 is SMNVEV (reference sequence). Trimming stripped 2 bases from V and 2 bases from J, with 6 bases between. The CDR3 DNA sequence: TGTGCCAGCAGTTTACGACATCAAGAGACCCAGTACTTC. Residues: CASSLRHQETQYF.

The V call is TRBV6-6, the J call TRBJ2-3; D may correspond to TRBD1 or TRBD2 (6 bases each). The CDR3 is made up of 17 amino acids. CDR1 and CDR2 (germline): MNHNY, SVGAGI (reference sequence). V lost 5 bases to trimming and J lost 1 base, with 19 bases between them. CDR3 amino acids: CASSPSFRGARTDTQYF. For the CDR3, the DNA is TGTGCCAGCAGTCCTTCTTTTAGGGGGGCCCGCACAGATACGCAGTATTTT.

CDR3 residues: CASSLPQGLAGTGELFF. CDR3 nucleotides: TGTGCCAGCAGCCTCCCCCAGGGACTAGCGGGCACCGGGGAGCTGTTTTTT. The chain joins TRBV7-3 to TRBJ2-2; 12 bases agree with TRBD2. V gave up 5 bases and J gave up 4 bases; unmatched junction bases: 8. The CDR3 covers 17 residues. CDR1 is SGHTA, CDR2 FQGTGA, per germline.

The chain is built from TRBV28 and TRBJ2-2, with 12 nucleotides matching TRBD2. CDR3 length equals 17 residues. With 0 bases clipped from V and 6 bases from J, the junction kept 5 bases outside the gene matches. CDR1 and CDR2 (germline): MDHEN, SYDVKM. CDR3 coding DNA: TGTGCCAGCAGTTTATGGACCCTAGCGGGAGGGCCCGGGGAGCTGTTTTTT. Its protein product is CASSLWTLAGGPGELFF.

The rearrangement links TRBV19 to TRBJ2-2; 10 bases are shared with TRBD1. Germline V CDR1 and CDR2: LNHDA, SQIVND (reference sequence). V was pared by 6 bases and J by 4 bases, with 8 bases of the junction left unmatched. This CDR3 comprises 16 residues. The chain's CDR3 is CASSWRQGASTGELFF. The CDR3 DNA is TGTGCCAGTAGCTGGAGACAGGGGGCAAGCACCGGGGAGCTGTTTTTT. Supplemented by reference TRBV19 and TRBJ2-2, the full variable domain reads DGGITQSPKYLFRKEGQNVTLSCEQNLNHDAMYWYRQDPGQGLRLIYYSQIVNDFQKGDIAEGYSVSREKKESFPLTVTSAQKNPTAFYLCASSWRQGASTGELFFGEGSRLTVL.

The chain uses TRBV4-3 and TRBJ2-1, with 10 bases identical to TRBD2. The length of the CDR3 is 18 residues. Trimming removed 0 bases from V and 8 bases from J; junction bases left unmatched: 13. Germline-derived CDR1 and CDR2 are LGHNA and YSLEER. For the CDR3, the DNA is TGCGCCAGCAGCCAAGACTTCTTTTGGCTAGCGGGAGTGTATGAGCAGTTCTTC. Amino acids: CASSQDFFWLAGVYEQFF.

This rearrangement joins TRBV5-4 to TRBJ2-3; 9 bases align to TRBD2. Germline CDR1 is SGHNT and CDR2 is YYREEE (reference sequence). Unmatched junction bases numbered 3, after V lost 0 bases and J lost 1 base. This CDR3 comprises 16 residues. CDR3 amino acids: CASSLEAGGGTDTQYF. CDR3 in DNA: TGTGCCAGCAGCTTGGAGGCGGGAGGGGGCACAGATACGCAGTATTTT. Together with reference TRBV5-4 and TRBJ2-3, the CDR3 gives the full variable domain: ETGVTQSPTHLIKTRGQQVTLRCSSQSGHNTVSWYQQALGQGPQFIFQYYREEENGRGNFPPRFSGLQFPNYSSELNVNALELDDSALYLCASSLEAGGGTDTQYFGPGTRLTVL.

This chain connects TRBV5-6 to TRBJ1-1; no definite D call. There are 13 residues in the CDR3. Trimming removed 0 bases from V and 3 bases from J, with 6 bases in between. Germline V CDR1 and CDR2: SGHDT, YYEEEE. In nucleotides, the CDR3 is TGTGCCAGCAGCTTGGGGATAGACACTGAAGCTTTCTTT. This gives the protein CASSLGIDTEAFF.

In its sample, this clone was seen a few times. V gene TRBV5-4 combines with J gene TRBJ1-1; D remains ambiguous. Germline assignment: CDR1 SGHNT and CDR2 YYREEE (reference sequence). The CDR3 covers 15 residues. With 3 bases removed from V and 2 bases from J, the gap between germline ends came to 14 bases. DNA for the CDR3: TGTGCCAGCAGCTCAGCGAGGACGCAAAACACTGAAGCTTTCTTT. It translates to CASSSARTQNTEAFF.

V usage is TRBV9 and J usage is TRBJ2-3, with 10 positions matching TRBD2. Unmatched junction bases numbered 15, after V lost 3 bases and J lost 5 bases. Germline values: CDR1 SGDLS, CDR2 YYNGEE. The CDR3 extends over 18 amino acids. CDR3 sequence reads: CASSAQVSGGAEEDTQYF. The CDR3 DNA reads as TGTGCCAGCAGCGCCCAGGTGAGCGGGGGGGCCGAGGAAGATACGCAGTATTTT.

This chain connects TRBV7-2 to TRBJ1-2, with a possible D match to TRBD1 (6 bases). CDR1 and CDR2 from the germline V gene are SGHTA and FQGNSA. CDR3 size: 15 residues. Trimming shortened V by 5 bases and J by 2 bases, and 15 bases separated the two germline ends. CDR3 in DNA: TGTGCCAGCAGCCCCCCGGGGGGGCGCAACTATGGCTACACCTTC. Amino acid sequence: CASSPPGGRNYGYTF.